This record covers a single TCR beta chain. This specimen comes from a study of blood T cell repertoires in COVID-19. Germline CDR1 reads SGHAT; CDR2 reads FQNNGV. This CDR3 spans 13 amino acids. V was shortened by 10 bases and J by 3 bases, with 12 bases between the two germline ends. Source study methods: Scientists estimated how many nucleated cells there were by amplifying reference gene primers. Libraries were prepared by immunoSEQ multiplex PCR; TCRdb keeps only in-frame clonotypes and omits some of them. The DNA was the basis for D and trimming; V, J and clone size are from that table. Of about 350,000 clones in the sample, under 95% were seen once.

The source is a woman younger than 30 who had recovered from COVID-19. The chain employs TRBV11-2 and TRBJ2-2; D may be TRBD2 (6 bases). The specimen was peripheral blood. The CDR3, as DNA: TGTGCCATGGGAGGCCGGGACACCGGGGAGCTGTTTTTT. Translated: CAMGGRDTGELFF.